Sequencing of this T cell receptor beta chain was carried out in a study of control samples from healthy donors and cancer patients. Germline lookup yields CDR1 LNHDA and CDR2 SQIVND (reference sequence). The germline V and J ends were trimmed by 5 bases and 5 bases, with 16 bases remaining between them. This CDR3 has 15 residues. Assay used: immunoSEQ multiplex PCR; TCRdb lists only in-frame clones, some missing. The sample yields about 120,000 clones, approximately 87% seen once. This TCR derives from a young man in good health. The rearrangement joins TRBV19 to TRBJ1-5; D is unresolved. Sequences were obtained from blood. As DNA, the CDR3 is TGTGCCAGTAGTTACGGCCCCGGACCCGATCAGCCCCAGCATTTT. It encodes CASSYGPGPDQPQHF.